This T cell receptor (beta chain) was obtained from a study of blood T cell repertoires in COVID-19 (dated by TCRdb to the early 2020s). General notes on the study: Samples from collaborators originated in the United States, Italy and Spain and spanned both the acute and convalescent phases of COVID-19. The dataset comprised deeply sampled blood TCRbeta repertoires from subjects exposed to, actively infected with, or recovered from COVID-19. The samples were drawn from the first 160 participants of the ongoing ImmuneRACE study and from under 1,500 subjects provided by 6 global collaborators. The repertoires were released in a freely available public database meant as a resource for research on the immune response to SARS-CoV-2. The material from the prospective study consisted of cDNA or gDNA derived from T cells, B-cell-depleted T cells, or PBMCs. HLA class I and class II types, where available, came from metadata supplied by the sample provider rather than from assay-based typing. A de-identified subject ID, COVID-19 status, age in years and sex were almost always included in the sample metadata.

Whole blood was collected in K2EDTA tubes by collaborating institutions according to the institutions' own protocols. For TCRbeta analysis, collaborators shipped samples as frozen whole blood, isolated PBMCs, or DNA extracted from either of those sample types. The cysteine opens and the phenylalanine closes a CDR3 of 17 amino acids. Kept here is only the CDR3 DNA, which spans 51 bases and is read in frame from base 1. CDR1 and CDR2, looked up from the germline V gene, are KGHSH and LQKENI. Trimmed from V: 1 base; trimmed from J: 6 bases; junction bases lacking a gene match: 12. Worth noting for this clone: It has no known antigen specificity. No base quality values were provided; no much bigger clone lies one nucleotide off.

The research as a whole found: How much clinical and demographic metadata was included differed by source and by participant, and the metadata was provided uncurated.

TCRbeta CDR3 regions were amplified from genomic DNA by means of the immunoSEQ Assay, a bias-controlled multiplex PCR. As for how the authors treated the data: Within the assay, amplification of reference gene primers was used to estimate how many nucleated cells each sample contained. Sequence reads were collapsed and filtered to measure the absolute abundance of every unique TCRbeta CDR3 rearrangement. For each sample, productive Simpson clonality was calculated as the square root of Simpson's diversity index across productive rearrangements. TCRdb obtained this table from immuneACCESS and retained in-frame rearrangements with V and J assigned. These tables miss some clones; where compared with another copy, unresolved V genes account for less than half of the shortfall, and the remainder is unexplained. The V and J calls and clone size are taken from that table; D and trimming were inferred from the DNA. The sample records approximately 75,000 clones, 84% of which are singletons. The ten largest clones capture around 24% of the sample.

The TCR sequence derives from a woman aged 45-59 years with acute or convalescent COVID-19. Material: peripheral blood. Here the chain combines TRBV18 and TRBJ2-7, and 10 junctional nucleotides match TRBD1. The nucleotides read TGTGCCAGCTCACCACTAACCGGGACAGGGGCTTCAAGCGAGCAGTACTTC. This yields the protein CASSPLTGTGASSEQYF.